This is a list of T cell receptor beta chains from one sample in a study of blood T cell repertoires in COVID-19. The data were produced by immunoSEQ multiplex PCR, yet TCRdb's version contains in-frame clones alone and is incomplete. The sample yields around 91,000 clones, 79% seen once. Sequences were obtained from peripheral blood. These TCRs come from a woman aged 80 or over with active or convalescent COVID-19. CDR3s include the opening cysteine and the closing phenylalanine or tryptophan. A D gene is named only where the DNA matches it firmly. A clone size is listed for some rows: how often the clone was seen (once, few, many), or a class if it is expanded.

>.|TRBJ1-1|TRBV18|TRBD1
CASSHKTGGRSTEAFF
TGTGCCAGCTCACATAAAACAGGGGGGAGGAGCACTGAAGCTTTCTTT
>.|TRBJ2-2|TRBV5-4|TRBD2
CASSPGLAGTTGELFF
TGTGCCAGCAGCCCAGGACTAGCGGGAACCACCGGGGAGCTGTTTTTT
>.|TRBJ2-1|TRBV6-5|.
CASSSEGAGDYNEQFF
TGTGCCAGCAGTTCCGAGGGCGCAGGAGACTACAATGAGCAGTTCTTC
>few|TRBJ1-1|TRBV5-4|.
CASSMRHMNTEAFF
TGTGCCAGCAGCATGAGACATATGAACACTGAAGCTTTCTTT
>.|TRBJ2-1|TRBV10-3|.
CAIKNFKSNEQFF
TGTGCCATCAAGAACTTCAAGTCCAATGAGCAGTTCTTC
>few|TRBJ2-2|TRBV7-9|TRBD1
CASSLVWTGQGKRSGELFF
TGTGCCAGCAGCTTAGTATGGACTGGACAGGGAAAACGGAGCGGGGAGCTGTTTTTT
>.|TRBJ1-2|TRBV3-1/TRBV3-2|TRBD1
CASSQEGDRGLYGYTF
TGTGCCAGCAGCCAAGAGGGGGACAGGGGACTTTATGGCTACACCTTC
>once|TRBJ2-1|TRBV2|TRBD2
CASSASGRNNEQFF
TGTGCCAGCAGCGCTAGCGGGAGGAACAATGAGCAGTTCTTC
>.|TRBJ2-3|TRBV6-5|.
CASRQPSTDTQYF
TGTGCCAGCAGACAACCTAGCACAGATACGCAGTATTTT
>.|TRBJ2-3|TRBV24-1|TRBD2
CAAGREGTDTQYF
TGTGCGGCCGGGCGGGAGGGCACAGATACGCAGTATTTT